The sequence of this TCR beta chain was determined in a study of blood T cell repertoires in COVID-19. Study context: Collection of acute and convalescent COVID-19 samples took place in the United States, Italy and Spain. From T cells, B-cell-depleted T cells, or PBMCs came the material, which was cDNA or gDNA.

This CDR3 has 12 residues. Germline V gene sequence: CDR1 MNHEY, CDR2 SVGAGI. As originally analysed: Estimation of nucleated cell counts was performed using reference gene primer amplification. Here immunoSEQ multiplex PCR was the method, and the copy in TCRdb shows in-frame clones only, minus some. V, J and clone size were drawn from that table, and D and trimming were deduced from the DNA. The sample contains 90,000 to 150,000 clones, about 80% of which appear only once. Comments on this clone: Germline is not matched at one junction end, which may reflect a read error.

This chain uses TRBV6-5 with TRBJ1-2; TRBD1 matches 7 bases. The specimen sequenced was peripheral blood. This sequence originates from a woman older than 75 with acute or convalescent COVID-19. This chain's CDR3 is CATSTGDYGYTF. The CDR3 DNA sequence: TGTGCCACCAGTACAGGGGATTATGGCTACACCTTC.